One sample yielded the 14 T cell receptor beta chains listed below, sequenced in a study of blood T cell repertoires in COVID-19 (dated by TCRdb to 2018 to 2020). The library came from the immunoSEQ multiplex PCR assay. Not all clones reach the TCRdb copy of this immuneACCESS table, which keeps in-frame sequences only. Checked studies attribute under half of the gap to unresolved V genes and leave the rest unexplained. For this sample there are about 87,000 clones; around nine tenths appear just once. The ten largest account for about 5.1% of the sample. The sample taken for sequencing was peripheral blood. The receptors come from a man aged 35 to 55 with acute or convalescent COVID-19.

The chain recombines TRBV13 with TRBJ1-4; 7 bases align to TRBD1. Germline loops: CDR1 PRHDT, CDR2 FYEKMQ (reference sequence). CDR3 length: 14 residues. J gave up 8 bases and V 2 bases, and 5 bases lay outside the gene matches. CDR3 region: CASSLRTGDEKLFF. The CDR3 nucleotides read TGTGCCAGCAGCTTAAGAACAGGGGACGAAAAACTGTTTTTT.

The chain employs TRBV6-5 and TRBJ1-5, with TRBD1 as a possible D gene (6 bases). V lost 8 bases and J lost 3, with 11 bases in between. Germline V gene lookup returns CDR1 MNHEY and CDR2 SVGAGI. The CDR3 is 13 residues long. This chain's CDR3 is CASGGDINQPQHF. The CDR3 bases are TGTGCCAGCGGGGGCGATATCAATCAGCCCCAGCATTTT.

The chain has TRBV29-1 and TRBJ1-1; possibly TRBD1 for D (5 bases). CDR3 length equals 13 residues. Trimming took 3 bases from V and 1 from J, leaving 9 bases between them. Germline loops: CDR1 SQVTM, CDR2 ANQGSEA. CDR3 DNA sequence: TGCAGCGTTGAGGGCAGGGAGAACACTGAAGCTTTCTTT. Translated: CSVEGRENTEAFF.

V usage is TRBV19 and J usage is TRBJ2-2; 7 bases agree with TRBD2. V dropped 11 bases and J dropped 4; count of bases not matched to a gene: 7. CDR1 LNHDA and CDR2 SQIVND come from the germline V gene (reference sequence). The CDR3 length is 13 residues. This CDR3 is CAGTWGGTGELFF. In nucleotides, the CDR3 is TGTGCCGGCACCTGGGGGGGCACCGGGGAGCTGTTTTTT. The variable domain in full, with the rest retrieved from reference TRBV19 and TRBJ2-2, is DGGITQSPKYLFRKEGQNVTLSCEQNLNHDAMYWYRQDPGQGLRLIYYSQIVNDFQKGDIAEGYSVSREKKESFPLTVTSAQKNPTAFYLCAGTWGGTGELFFGEGSRLTVL.

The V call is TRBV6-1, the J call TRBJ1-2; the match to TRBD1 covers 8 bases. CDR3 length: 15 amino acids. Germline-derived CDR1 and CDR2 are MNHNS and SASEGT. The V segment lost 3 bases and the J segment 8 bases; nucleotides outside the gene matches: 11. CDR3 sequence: CASSDKRTGLRGYTF. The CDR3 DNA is TGTGCCAGCAGTGATAAGAGGACAGGGCTTAGGGGCTACACCTTC.

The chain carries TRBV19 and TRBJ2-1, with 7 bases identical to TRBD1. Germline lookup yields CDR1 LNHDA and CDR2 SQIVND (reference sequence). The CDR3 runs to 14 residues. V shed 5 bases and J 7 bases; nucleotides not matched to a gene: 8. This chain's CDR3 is CASSSGQTGNEQFF. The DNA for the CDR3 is TGTGCCAGTAGTTCGGGACAGACGGGGAATGAGCAGTTCTTC.

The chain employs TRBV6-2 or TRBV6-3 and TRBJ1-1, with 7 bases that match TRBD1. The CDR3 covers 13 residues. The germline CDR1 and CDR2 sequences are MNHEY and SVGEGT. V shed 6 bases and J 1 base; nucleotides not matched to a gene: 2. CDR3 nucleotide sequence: TGTGCCAGCAGCCGGACAGGGAACACTGAAGCTTTCTTT. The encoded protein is CASSRTGNTEAFF.

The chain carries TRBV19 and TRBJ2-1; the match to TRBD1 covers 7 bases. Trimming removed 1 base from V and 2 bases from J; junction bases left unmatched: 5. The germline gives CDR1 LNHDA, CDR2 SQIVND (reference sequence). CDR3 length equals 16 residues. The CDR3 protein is CASSIGGQSTYNEQFF. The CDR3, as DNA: TGTGCCAGTAGTATAGGGGGACAGTCCACCTACAATGAGCAGTTCTTC.

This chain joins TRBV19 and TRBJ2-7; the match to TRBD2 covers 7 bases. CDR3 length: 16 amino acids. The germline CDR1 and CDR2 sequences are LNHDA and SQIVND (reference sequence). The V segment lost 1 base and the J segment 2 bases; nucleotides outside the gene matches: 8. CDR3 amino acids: CASSIAGLAATYEQYF. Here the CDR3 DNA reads TGTGCCAGTAGTATAGCCGGTCTAGCGGCAACCTACGAGCAGTACTTC.

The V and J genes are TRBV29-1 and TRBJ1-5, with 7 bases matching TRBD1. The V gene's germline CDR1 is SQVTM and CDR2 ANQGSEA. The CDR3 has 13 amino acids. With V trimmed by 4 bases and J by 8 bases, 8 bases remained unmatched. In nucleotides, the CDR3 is TGCAGCGTTGCCGGGACAGTGCTAGAGCCCCAGCATTTT. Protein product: CSVAGTVLEPQHF. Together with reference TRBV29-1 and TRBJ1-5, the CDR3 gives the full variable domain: SAVISQKPSRDICQRGTSLTIQCQVDSQVTMMFWYRQQPGQSLTLIATANQGSEATYESGFVIDKFPISRPNLTFSTLTVSNMSPEDSSIYLCSVAGTVLEPQHFGDGTRLSIL.

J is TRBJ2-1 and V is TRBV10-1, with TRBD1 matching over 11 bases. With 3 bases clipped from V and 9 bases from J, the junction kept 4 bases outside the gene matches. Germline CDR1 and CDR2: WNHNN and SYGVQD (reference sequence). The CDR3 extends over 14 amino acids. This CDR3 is CASSDWTGGGEQFF. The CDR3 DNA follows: TGCGCCAGCAGTGACTGGACAGGGGGCGGTGAGCAGTTCTTC.

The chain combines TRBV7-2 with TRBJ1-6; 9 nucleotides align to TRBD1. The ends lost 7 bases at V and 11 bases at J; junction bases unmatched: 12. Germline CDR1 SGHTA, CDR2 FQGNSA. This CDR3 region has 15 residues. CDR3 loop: CASNPTGGGGAPLHF. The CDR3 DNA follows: TGTGCCAGCAACCCCACAGGGGGCGGTGGAGCACCCCTCCACTTT.

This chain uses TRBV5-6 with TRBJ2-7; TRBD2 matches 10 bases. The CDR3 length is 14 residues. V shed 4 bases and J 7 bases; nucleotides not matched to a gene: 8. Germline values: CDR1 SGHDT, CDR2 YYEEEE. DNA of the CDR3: TGTGCCAGCAGCCAAAGGGGGACTAGCGAGGAGCAGTACTTC. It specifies CASSQRGTSEEQYF.

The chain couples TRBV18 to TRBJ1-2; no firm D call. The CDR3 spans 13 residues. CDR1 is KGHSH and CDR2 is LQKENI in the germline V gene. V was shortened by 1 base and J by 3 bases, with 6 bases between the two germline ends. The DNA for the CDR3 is TGTGCCAGCTCACCACGCCGGGACTATGGCTACACCTTC. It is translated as CASSPRRDYGYTF.